The text below deals with one T cell receptor (beta chain). These data originate in a study of blood T cells in healthy people across ages. The CDR3 loop spans 12 amino acids. Per germline, CDR1 MNHNY and CDR2 SVGAGI (reference sequence). Between the trimmed V and J ends, which lost 7 bases and 5 bases, there was a span of 12 bases. A second about 7 to 11 cycle PCR used barcoded and J-beta primers. TCRdb analysed the 5' RACE reads with MiXCR anew, one entry per CDR3 protein. The table lists roughly 800,000 distinct CDR3 sequences, 58% of them singletons. The source of this sequence is a man in his thirties or forties in good health. The chain has TRBV6-6 and TRBJ2-7, with a possible D match to TRBD1 (6 bases). The sample was blood. The CDR3 reads CASNTGSHEQYF. CDR3 nucleotides: TGTGCCAGCAATACAGGGTCGCACGAGCAGTACTTC.